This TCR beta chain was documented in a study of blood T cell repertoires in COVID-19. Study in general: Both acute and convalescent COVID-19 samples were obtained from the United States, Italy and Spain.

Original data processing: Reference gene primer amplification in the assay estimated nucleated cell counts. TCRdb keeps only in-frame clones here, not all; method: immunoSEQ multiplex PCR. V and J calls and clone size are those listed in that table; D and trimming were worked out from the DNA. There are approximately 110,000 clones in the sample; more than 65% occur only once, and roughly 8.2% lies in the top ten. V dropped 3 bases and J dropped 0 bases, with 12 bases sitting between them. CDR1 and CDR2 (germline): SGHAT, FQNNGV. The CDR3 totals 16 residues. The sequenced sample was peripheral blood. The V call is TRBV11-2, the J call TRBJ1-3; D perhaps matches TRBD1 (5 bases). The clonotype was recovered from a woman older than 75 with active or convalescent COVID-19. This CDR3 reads CASSLDMLSSGNTIYF. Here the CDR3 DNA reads TGTGCCAGCAGCTTGGACATGTTAAGCTCTGGAAACACCATATATTTT.